Described below is a single T cell receptor beta chain sequence and its context. Germline CDR1 and CDR2: LNHDA and SQIVND (reference sequence). The CDR3 consists of 16 residues. J lost 2 bases, V lost 4 bases, and 6 bases had no gene match. Here immunoSEQ multiplex PCR was the method, and the copy in TCRdb shows in-frame clones only, minus some. The sample shows over 85,000 clones, less than 85% of them seen only once. These data belong to a study of control samples from healthy donors and cancer patients. This TCR derives from a man between 65 and 80 years old with lung cancer. The chain couples TRBV19 to TRBJ1-5, with TRBD1 matching over 9 bases. Sample: PBMCs. The CDR3 sequence is CASSKQGARGNQPQHF. The CDR3 DNA reads TGTGCCAGTAGTAAACAGGGGGCCCGAGGCAATCAGCCCCAGCATTTT.